The table lists the clone carrying this T cell receptor beta chain with a few counts. Antigen specificity is unknown. Trimming removed 7 bases from V and 4 bases from J; junction bases left unmatched: 11. This CDR3 is 16 amino acids long. The germline V gene has CDR1 SGHVS and CDR2 FQNEAQ. The cDNA 3' end received a ligated oligonucleotide with a UMI. An equimolar mix of RC1.1 and RC1.2 primed the beta chain across TRBC1 and TRBC2. TCRdb redid the calling of the UMI-ligation and nested PCR reads with MiXCR, one entry per CDR3 protein. The repertoire holds around 56,000 distinct CDR3 sequences, roughly an eighth seen once, with 9.4% in the top ten. These data come from a study of quantifying T cell responses using KT2 cells. Study background: cDNA was made from DNase-treated RNA using alpha and beta constant primers.

General observations from the study: The number of KT2 alpha and beta sequences was a linear function of input KT2 cells.

Sequenced sample: PBMCs spiked with cells of the T cell clone KT2. V and J are TRBV7-8 and TRBJ2-3; 10 bases are a match to TRBD2. The sequence was collected from a human donor. The CDR3 bases are TGTGCCAGCACTCTACTAGCGGGATTTACACCAGATACGCAGTATTTT. The encoded protein is CASTLLAGFTPDTQYF.